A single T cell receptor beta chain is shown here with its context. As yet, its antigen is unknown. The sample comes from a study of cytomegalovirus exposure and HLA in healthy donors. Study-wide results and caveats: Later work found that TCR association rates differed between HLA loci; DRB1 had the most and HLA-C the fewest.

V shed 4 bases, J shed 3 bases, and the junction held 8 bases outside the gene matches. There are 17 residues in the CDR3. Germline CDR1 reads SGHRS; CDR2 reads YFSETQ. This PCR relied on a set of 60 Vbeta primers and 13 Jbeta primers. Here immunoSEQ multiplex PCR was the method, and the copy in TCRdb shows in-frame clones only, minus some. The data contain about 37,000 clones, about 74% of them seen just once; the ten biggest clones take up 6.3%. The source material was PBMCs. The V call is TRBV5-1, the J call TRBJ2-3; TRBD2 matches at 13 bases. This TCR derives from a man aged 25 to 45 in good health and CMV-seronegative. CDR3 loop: CASSAGLAGEKTDTQYF. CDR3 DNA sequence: TGCGCCAGCAGCGCCGGACTAGCGGGAGAAAAAACAGATACGCAGTATTTT.